This T cell receptor beta chain was recovered during a study of early T cells in non-severe SARS-CoV-2 infection. Across the study: Bulk RNA from unsorted whole blood was sequenced; chains were unpaired.

In germline, CDR1 is MGHRA, CDR2 YSYEKL. The CDR3 is 9 residues long, ends included. Overall study results and limits: Private and CD4 specificities were missed by VDJdb matching, which favored anti-spike CD8 responses.

Notes on this clonotype: Its antigen is currently unknown. No conserved phenylalanine or tryptophan ends this CDR3, so it is likely a read error. The limits of the CDR3 on the DNA are not certain, so only TCRdb's listed CDR3 is given.

The protocol attached unique molecular identifiers to individual cDNA molecules. TCRdb re-analysed the 5' RACE reads in MiXCR, keeping a single row per CDR3 protein. The table shows about 64,000 distinct CDR3 sequences, with about 10% occurring only once. This chain joins TRBV4-1 and TRBJ2-7; TRBD1 reflects the table's D call only, with no check against the DNA. Source: whole blood, taken at baseline. This clonotype was obtained from an adult who was a healthcare worker with PCR-confirmed SARS-CoV-2 infection or an uninfected control (not recorded which). This chain's CDR3 is CARFLGPRK.